The rows below give T cell receptor beta chains drawn from one sample of a study of blood T cell repertoires in COVID-19. Libraries were prepared by immunoSEQ multiplex PCR; TCRdb keeps only in-frame clonotypes and omits some of them. The sample yields 100,000 to 150,000 clones, 85% to 90% seen once. Sequencing was carried out using peripheral blood. These receptors were collected from a man aged 80 or over with active or convalescent COVID-19. CDR3s include the opening cysteine and the closing phenylalanine or tryptophan. Each record gives: J gene, D gene, V gene, clone size, CDR3 protein, CDR3 DNA. The D gene is left open where the match is weak. Size is stated for part of the rows, as once, few or many counts, or as a class when the clone is expanded.

TRBJ2-7 TRBD1 TRBV3-1/TRBV3-2 few CASSHPLTGGGSYEQYF TGTGCCAGCAGCCACCCACTCACAGGGGGCGGCTCCTACGAGCAGTACTTC
TRBJ1-6 TRBD1 TRBV28 NA CASSRDRGLGSPLHF TGTGCCAGCAGCCGTGACAGGGGGCTGGGTTCACCCCTCCACTTT
TRBJ2-5 TRBD2 TRBV7-2 NA CASRSGLEQETQYF TGTGCCAGCAGGTCGGGACTAGAGCAAGAGACCCAGTACTTC
TRBJ1-2 NA TRBV6-1 few CASSDVGRGNYGYTF TGTGCCAGCAGTGACGTGGGGAGGGGAAACTATGGCTACACCTTC
TRBJ2-7 NA TRBV30 NA CAWSGGQTSYEQYF TGTGCCTGGAGTGGGGGACAAACCTCCTACGAGCAGTACTTC
TRBJ1-2 NA TRBV11-2 NA CASSPGGTLVSYGGYTF TGTGCCAGCAGCCCCGGGGGGACTTTAGTATCATATGGGGGCTACACCTTC
TRBJ1-1 NA TRBV19 NA CATKVLTEAFF TGTGCCACGAAAGTACTCACTGAAGCTTTCTTT
TRBJ1-5 NA TRBV5-5 NA CASSLSADNNQPQHF TGTGCCAGCAGCCTAAGTGCGGATAACAATCAGCCCCAGCATTTT
TRBJ1-1 TRBD1 TRBV4-3 NA CASSQDQGQGSEAFF TGCGCCAGCAGCCAAGACCAAGGACAGGGCTCTGAAGCTTTCTTT
TRBJ1-1 TRBD1 TRBV28 NA CASSRDRIEAFF TGTGCCAGCAGCAGGGACAGGATTGAAGCTTTCTTT
TRBJ2-1 NA TRBV5-1 NA CASSLDGDTSSYNEQFF TGCGCCAGCAGCTTGGATGGGGACACGAGCTCCTACAATGAGCAGTTCTTC
TRBJ2-2 TRBD1 TRBV5-1 NA CASSNGQGYTGELFF TGCGCCAGCAGTAACGGACAGGGGTACACCGGGGAGCTGTTTTTT
TRBJ2-7 NA TRBV10-3 NA CGPRRAFTYEQYF TGTGGCCCTCGGCGGGCCTTTACCTACGAGCAGTACTTC
TRBJ2-7 TRBD2 TRBV7-6 NA CASSLVTAGYEQYF TGTGCCAGCAGCTTAGTGACAGCGGGGTACGAGCAGTACTTC
TRBJ2-5 NA TRBV5-1 NA CASSLFPGGGQETQYF TGCGCCAGCAGCTTGTTTCCGGGTGGGGGGCAAGAGACCCAGTACTTC
TRBJ2-7 TRBD2 TRBV5-6 NA CASSRGTSGYEQYF TGTGCCAGCAGCAGAGGGACTAGCGGCTACGAGCAGTACTTC
TRBJ2-2 NA TRBV7-9 few CASSLGLTGVAGELFF TGTGCCAGCAGCTTAGGTTTGACAGGTGTCGCCGGGGAGCTGTTTTTT
TRBJ1-2 NA TRBV5-1 few CASSLVAGWDYGYTF TGCGCCAGCAGCTTGGTCGCAGGGTGGGACTATGGCTACACCTTC
TRBJ1-2 TRBD1 TRBV25-1 NA CASSPPGGQGGYGYTF TGTGCCAGCAGTCCCCCGGGGGGACAGGGGGGGTATGGCTACACCTTC
TRBJ2-1 NA TRBV10-2 NA CASTSTAGHLNEQFF TGCGCCAGCACCTCCACAGCGGGACATCTCAATGAGCAGTTCTTC
TRBJ2-2 TRBD1 TRBV6-1 NA CASSGQTGTVTGELFF TGTGCCAGCAGTGGCCAGACAGGGACCGTCACCGGGGAGCTGTTTTTT